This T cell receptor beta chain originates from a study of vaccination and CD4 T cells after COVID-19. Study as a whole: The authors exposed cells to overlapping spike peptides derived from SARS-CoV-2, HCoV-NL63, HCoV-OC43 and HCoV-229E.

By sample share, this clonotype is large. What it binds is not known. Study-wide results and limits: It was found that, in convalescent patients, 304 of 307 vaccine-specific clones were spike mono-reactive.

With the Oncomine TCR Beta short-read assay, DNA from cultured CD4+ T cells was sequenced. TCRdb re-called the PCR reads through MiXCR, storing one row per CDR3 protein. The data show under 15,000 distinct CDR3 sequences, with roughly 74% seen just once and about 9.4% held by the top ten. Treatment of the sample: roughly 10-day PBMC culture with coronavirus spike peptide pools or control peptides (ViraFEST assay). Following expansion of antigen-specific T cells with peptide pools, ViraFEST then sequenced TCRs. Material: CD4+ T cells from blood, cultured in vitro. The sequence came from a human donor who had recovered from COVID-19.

CDR3 amino acids: CASGVGGQGLYEQYF. The CDR3 DNA sequence: TGTGCCAGCGGGGTCGGGGGACAGGGTCTCTACGAGCAGTACTTC. J is TRBJ2-7 and V is TRBV12-3 or TRBV12-4; 9 nucleotides match TRBD1. Trimming at V came to 8 bases and at J to 3 bases, leaving 11 bases not matched to a gene. This CDR3 comprises 15 residues.